These 21 T cell receptor beta chains came from one sample sequenced in a study of T cells in pancreatic ductal adenocarcinoma (dated by TCRdb to 2017 to 2019). The selected pancreatic ductal adenocarcinoma patients had received surgery without neoadjuvant therapy. Library preparation employed the immunoSEQ multiplex PCR assay. As stored in TCRdb, this immuneACCESS dataset retains in-frame rearrangements with V and J assigned. A fraction of the clones does not appear; measured against another copy, unresolved V genes explain less than half of the discrepancy, and the remainder lacks a known reason. Recorded for this sample are 97,000 or so clones; over 90% of them occurred a single time. The biggest ten clones account for less than 4% of the sample. The sample comprised PBMCs. The receptors here all came from a human donor with pancreatic ductal adenocarcinoma.

This rearrangement joins TRBV29-1 to TRBJ2-5, with 12 bases matching TRBD1. Trimming at V came to 6 bases and at J to 4 bases, leaving 12 bases not matched to a gene. This CDR3 is 16 amino acids long. Germline V lookup: CDR1 SQVTM, CDR2 ANQGSEA. CDR3 region: CSVQLGGQGARETQYF. CDR3 bases: TGCAGCGTCCAACTGGGGGGACAGGGGGCGCGAGAGACCCAGTACTTC. Full variable domain (outside the CDR3, taken from reference TRBV29-1 and TRBJ2-5): SAVISQKPSRDICQRGTSLTIQCQVDSQVTMMFWYRQQPGQSLTLIATANQGSEATYESGFVIDKFPISRPNLTFSTLTVSNMSPEDSSIYLCSVQLGGQGARETQYFGPGTRLLVL.

V and J are TRBV27 and TRBJ1-5; 8 nucleotides line up with TRBD1. The germline CDR1 and CDR2 sequences are MNHEY and SMNVEV (reference sequence). The CDR3 consists of 16 residues. V lost 3 bases to trimming and J lost 4 bases; unmatched junction nucleotides: 8. The CDR3 spells CASSFGGQDRNQPQHF. DNA of the CDR3: TGTGCCAGCAGTTTCGGGGGACAGGATCGAAATCAGCCCCAGCATTTT.

This clone has a single count. The V call is TRBV7-3, the J call TRBJ2-1; TRBD2 might be the D (6 bases). This CDR3 has 14 residues. V was clipped by 2 bases and J by 3 bases, with 8 bases between them. Germline CDR1 is SGHTA and CDR2 is FQGTGA. CDR3 loop: CASSLAGNYNEQFF. The CDR3 bases are TGTGCCAGCAGCTTAGCGGGAAACTACAATGAGCAGTTCTTC.

CDR3 sequence: CASSLSGDRGRGSAFF. The DNA of the CDR3 is TGTGCCAGCAGTTTATCCGGGGACAGGGGACGTGGGTCGGCTTTCTTT. The J gene is TRBJ1-1, the V gene TRBV28; TRBD1 matches at 10 bases. CDR1 is MDHEN and CDR2 is SYDVKM in the germline V gene. V was clipped by 1 base and J by 11 bases; unmatched bases: 13. CDR3 length equals 16 residues.

V usage is TRBV6-5 and J usage is TRBJ1-3, with a weak D call TRBD1 (6 bases). Per the germline V gene, CDR1 is MNHEY and CDR2 is SVGAGI. The CDR3 is 14 amino acids. The V end lost 6 bases, the J end lost 2 bases, and 11 bases lay between the germline ends. The CDR3 sequence: CASRPTGTGNTIYF. The CDR3 coding sequence is TGTGCCAGCAGACCAACAGGGACTGGAAACACCATATATTTT.

DNA of the CDR3: TGTGCCAGTAGAGGACAGGCCGGTGCTTTCTTT. Protein: CASRGQAGAFF. This sequence joins TRBV19 and TRBJ1-1; 7 nucleotides match TRBD1. Germline V gives CDR1 LNHDA, CDR2 SQIVND (reference sequence). Trimming took 6 bases from V and 11 from J; bases not matched to a gene: 6. The CDR3 extends over 11 amino acids.

The V and J genes are TRBV28 and TRBJ2-7; D is undetermined. This CDR3 spans 12 amino acids. Germline loops: CDR1 MDHEN, CDR2 SYDVKM. Trimming left V 4 bases short and J 4 bases short, with 8 bases between. As DNA, the CDR3 is TGTGCCAGCAGTTCCCCTAGGTACGAGCAGTACTTC. The encoded protein is CASSSPRYEQYF.

The gene calls are TRBV19 and TRBJ1-2, with D possibly being TRBD1 (5 bases). There are 14 residues in the CDR3. V lost 2 bases to trimming and J lost 2 bases, with 9 bases between them. The V gene's germline CDR1 is LNHDA and CDR2 SQIVND (reference sequence). CDR3 region: CASSISGGNYGYTF. The CDR3, as DNA: TGTGCCAGTAGTATATCGGGGGGAAACTATGGCTACACCTTC. Full variable domain (rest looked up from reference TRBV19 and TRBJ1-2): DGGITQSPKYLFRKEGQNVTLSCEQNLNHDAMYWYRQDPGQGLRLIYYSQIVNDFQKGDIAEGYSVSREKKESFPLTVTSAQKNPTAFYLCASSISGGNYGYTFGSGTRLTVV.

The V and J genes are TRBV5-1 and TRBJ1-1; TRBD1 matches 12 bases. The ends lost 3 bases at V and 4 bases at J; junction bases unmatched: 13. In germline, CDR1 is SGHRS, CDR2 YFSETQ. The CDR3 length is 18 residues. CDR3 DNA: TGCGCCAGCAGCTGGGGGGCCGGGACAGGGGGCTTGGGCACTGAAGCTTTCTTT. Translation gives CASSWGAGTGGLGTEAFF.

This chain connects TRBV9 to TRBJ1-4; D remains ambiguous. CDR3 length: 14 amino acids. Trimming pared 3 bases from V and 6 bases from J, leaving 12 bases between. In germline, CDR1 is SGDLS, CDR2 YYNGEE. CDR3 coding DNA: TGTGCCAGCAGCGGACGGGGTTATGATGAAAAACTGTTTTTT. This sequence encodes CASSGRGYDEKLFF.

The chain couples TRBV9 to TRBJ2-7; 10 bases line up with TRBD1. CDR3 length: 16 amino acids. Looked up from germline, CDR1 is SGDLS and CDR2 is YYNGEE. V lost 0 bases, J lost 6 bases, and 9 bases stayed unmatched. The CDR3 here is CASSVVGTGVFSEQYF. The CDR3 bases are TGTGCCAGCAGCGTAGTGGGGACAGGGGTCTTTTCCGAGCAGTACTTC.

This chain joins TRBV6-6 and TRBJ2-1, with D perhaps matching TRBD2 (5 bases). In germline, CDR1 is MNHNY, CDR2 SVGAGI (reference sequence). V dropped 7 bases and J dropped 1 base, with 14 bases sitting between them. This CDR3 contains 15 residues. The CDR3 DNA reads as TGTGCCAGCAATGGAGAACTAGTATCCTACAATGAGCAGTTCTTC. Residues: CASNGELVSYNEQFF.

The gene calls are TRBV4-1 and TRBJ2-3, with TRBD2 as a possible D gene (5 bases). Germline V gene sequence: CDR1 MGHRA, CDR2 YSYEKL. This CDR3 spans 15 amino acids. Trimming took 1 base from V and 0 from J, leaving 8 bases between them. The CDR3 loop reads CASSQVSGSTDTQYF. The CDR3 DNA reads TGCGCCAGCAGCCAAGTATCGGGGAGCACAGATACGCAGTATTTT.

In nucleotides, the CDR3 is TGTGCCAGCAGGAAAATTCGGGGGGACATTCAGTACTTC. Translation gives CASRKIRGDIQYF. The chain uses TRBV6-6 and TRBJ2-4, with 7 positions matching TRBD2. The CDR3 spans 13 residues. Germline V gene sequence: CDR1 MNHNY, CDR2 SVGAGI (reference sequence). The V segment lost 6 bases and the J segment 8 bases; nucleotides outside the gene matches: 7.

This chain joins TRBV6-5 and TRBJ1-2; 9 nucleotides line up with TRBD1. This CDR3 has 13 amino acids. V was clipped by 5 bases and J by 5 bases; unmatched bases: 3. Per germline, CDR1 MNHEY and CDR2 SVGAGI. CDR3 residues: CASSLQGAYGYTF. The CDR3, as DNA: TGTGCCAGCAGTCTACAGGGGGCTTATGGCTACACCTTC.

V gene TRBV6-6 combines with J gene TRBJ2-7; 7 positions match TRBD2. Germline loops: CDR1 MNHNY, CDR2 SVGAGI (reference sequence). Germline trimming cut 2 bases from V and 7 bases from J; bases unmatched to any gene: 5. The CDR3 has 13 amino acids. CDR3 amino acids: CASSYADGGEQYF. Here the CDR3 DNA reads TGTGCCAGCAGTTACGCCGACGGGGGGGAGCAGTACTTC.

The chain has TRBV2 and TRBJ2-3; TRBD1 matches at 9 bases. CDR1 is SNHLY and CDR2 is FYNNEI in the germline V gene. The CDR3 extends over 15 amino acids. V shed 0 bases, J shed 6 bases, and the junction held 4 bases outside the gene matches. CDR3 residues: CASSEALGQGDTQYF. The CDR3 DNA reads as TGTGCCAGCAGTGAAGCGCTAGGACAGGGGGATACGCAGTATTTT.

This chain links TRBV6-5 with TRBJ2-7; D not certain. V lost 5 bases and J 4 bases, leaving 9 bases between the germline ends. The CDR3 spans 12 residues. CDR1 is MNHEY, CDR2 SVGAGI, per germline. The CDR3 bases are TGTGCCAGCAGTAATCTTAAATACGAGCAGTACTTC. Translating it yields CASSNLKYEQYF.

The CDR3 region has the DNA TGTGCCAGCAGCTTACTTCTAGGGGGCCCCTACGAGCAGTACTTC. Encoded protein: CASSLLLGGPYEQYF. The chain links TRBV7-8 to TRBJ2-7; 7 bases align to TRBD1. The CDR3 totals 15 residues. Unmatched junction bases numbered 6, after V lost 2 bases and J lost 2 bases. CDR1 is SGHVS, CDR2 FQNEAQ, per germline.

The J gene is TRBJ1-2, the V gene TRBV5-4, with 8 bases aligning to TRBD1. CDR3 length: 12 amino acids. Germline V CDR1 and CDR2: SGHNT, YYREEE (reference sequence). V shed 4 bases and J 8 bases; nucleotides not matched to a gene: 4. The CDR3, as DNA: TGTGCCAGCAGCATTGACAGGGGCGGCTACACCTTC. This encodes CASSIDRGGYTF.

This clone was detected once. The chain combines TRBV4-2 with TRBJ1-2; tentatively, D is TRBD1 (5 bases). V was shortened by 4 bases and J by 8 bases, with 14 bases between the two germline ends. CDR1 is LGHNA and CDR2 is YNFKEQ in the germline V gene. This CDR3 has 13 residues. The CDR3, as DNA: TGTGCCAGCAGCCCCACGGGGGGGAACGGCTACACCTTC. It specifies CASSPTGGNGYTF.